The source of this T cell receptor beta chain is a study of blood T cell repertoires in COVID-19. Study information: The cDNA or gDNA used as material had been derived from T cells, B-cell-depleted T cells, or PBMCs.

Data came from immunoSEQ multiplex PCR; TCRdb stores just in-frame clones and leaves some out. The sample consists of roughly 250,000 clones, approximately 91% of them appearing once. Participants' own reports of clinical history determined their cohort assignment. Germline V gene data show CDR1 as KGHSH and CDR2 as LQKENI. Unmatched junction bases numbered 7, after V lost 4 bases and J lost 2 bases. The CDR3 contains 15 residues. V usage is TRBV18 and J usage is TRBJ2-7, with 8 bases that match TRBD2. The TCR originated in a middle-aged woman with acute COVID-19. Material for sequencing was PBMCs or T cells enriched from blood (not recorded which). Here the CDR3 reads CASSQSSGSAYEQYF. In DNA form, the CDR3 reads TGTGCCAGCTCACAGTCTAGCGGGTCCGCCTACGAGCAGTACTTC.